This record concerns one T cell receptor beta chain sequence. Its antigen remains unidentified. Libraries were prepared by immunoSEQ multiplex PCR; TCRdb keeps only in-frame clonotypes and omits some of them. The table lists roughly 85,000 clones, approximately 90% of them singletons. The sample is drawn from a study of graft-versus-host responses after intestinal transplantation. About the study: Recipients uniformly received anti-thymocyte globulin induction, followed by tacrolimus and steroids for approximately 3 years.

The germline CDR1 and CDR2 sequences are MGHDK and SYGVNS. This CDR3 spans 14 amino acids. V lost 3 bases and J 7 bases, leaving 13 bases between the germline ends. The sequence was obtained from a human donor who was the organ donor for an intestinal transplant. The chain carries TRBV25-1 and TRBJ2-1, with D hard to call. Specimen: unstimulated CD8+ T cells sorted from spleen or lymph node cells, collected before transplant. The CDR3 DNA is TGTGCCAGCAGTGAGTTTCCCATCGGGAATGAGCAGTTCTTC. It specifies CASSEFPIGNEQFF.